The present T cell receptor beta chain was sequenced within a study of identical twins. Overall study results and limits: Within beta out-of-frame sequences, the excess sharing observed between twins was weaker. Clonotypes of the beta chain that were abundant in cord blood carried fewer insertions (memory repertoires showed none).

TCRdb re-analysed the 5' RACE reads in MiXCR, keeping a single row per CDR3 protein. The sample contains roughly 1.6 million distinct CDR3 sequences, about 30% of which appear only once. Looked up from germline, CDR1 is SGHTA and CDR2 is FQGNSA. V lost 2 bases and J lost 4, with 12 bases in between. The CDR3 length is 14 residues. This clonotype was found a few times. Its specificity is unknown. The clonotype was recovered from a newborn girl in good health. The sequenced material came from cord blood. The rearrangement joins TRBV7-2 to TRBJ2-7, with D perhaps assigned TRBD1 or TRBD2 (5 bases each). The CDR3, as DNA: TGTGCCAGCAGCTTAACGGGGCTACATTACGAGCAGTACTTC. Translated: CASSLTGLHYEQYF.